The rows below give T cell receptor beta chains drawn from one sample of a study of molecular identifiers for immune sequencing clone quantification. TCRdb processed the PCR reads anew with MiXCR; each CDR3 protein has one entry. Found here are around 470,000 distinct CDR3 sequences, 20% to 25% of them singletons; the top ten hold approximately 0.84%. Specimen: naive CD8+ T cells from blood, with Jurkat cell RNA spiked in. Receptors originate from a human donor in good health. Some libraries in this study had Jurkat cell RNA spiked in. The CDR3 runs from the conserved cysteine through the conserved F or W. A D gene is named only where the DNA matches it firmly. The size of a clone is reported for some rows only, either as once, few or many, or as a class for expanded clones.

v_gene: TRBV6-6
abundance: few
d_gene: NA
len: 13
j_gene: TRBJ2-2
CDR3aa: CASQRAHTGELFF
CDR3nt: TGTGCCTCACAGCGGGCGCACACCGGGGAGCTGTTTTTT

v_gene: TRBV27
abundance: many
d_gene: TRBD1
len: 13
j_gene: TRBJ2-7
CDR3aa: CASSWTGRYEQYF
CDR3nt: TGTGCCAGCAGTTGGACAGGGCGGTACGAGCAGTACTTC

v_gene: TRBV5-1
abundance: many
d_gene: TRBD2
len: 16
j_gene: TRBJ2-7
CDR3aa: CASSLGTSSAAYEQYF
CDR3nt: TGCGCCAGCAGCTTGGGGACTAGCTCGGCTGCCTACGAGCAGTACTTC

v_gene: TRBV5-6
abundance: NA
d_gene: TRBD1
len: 16
j_gene: TRBJ1-1
CDR3aa: CASTPGQGYMNTEAFF
CDR3nt: TGTGCCAGCACCCCGGGACAGGGGTACATGAACACTGAAGCTTTCTTT

v_gene: TRBV4-1
abundance: NA
d_gene: TRBD2
len: 13
j_gene: TRBJ2-2
CDR3aa: CASSQELAWELFF
CDR3nt: TGCGCCAGCAGCCAAGAACTAGCGTGGGAGCTGTTTTTT

v_gene: TRBV10-3
abundance: many
d_gene: TRBD1
len: 16
j_gene: TRBJ2-7
CDR3aa: CAISESGQGAWYEQYF
CDR3nt: TGTGCCATCAGTGAGTCGGGACAGGGGGCTTGGTACGAGCAGTACTTC

v_gene: TRBV7-2
abundance: many
d_gene: TRBD2
len: 14
j_gene: TRBJ2-1
CDR3aa: CASSGRTSGREQFF
CDR3nt: TGTGCCAGCAGCGGAAGGACTAGCGGGAGGGAGCAGTTCTTC

v_gene: TRBV7-9
abundance: few
d_gene: NA
len: 16
j_gene: TRBJ1-2
CDR3aa: CASSHAVRMFGYGYTF
CDR3nt: TGTGCCAGCAGCCACGCCGTCAGGATGTTCGGCTATGGCTACACCTTC

v_gene: TRBV4-1
abundance: many
d_gene: NA
len: 13
j_gene: TRBJ2-7
CDR3aa: CASSPAPNYEQYF
CDR3nt: TGCGCCAGCAGCCCAGCCCCAAACTACGAGCAGTACTTC

v_gene: TRBV24-1
abundance: NA
d_gene: TRBD1
len: 18
j_gene: TRBJ2-2
CDR3aa: CATSGIPGQGTNTGELFF
CDR3nt: TGTGCCACCAGTGGAATTCCGGGACAGGGGACGAACACCGGGGAGCTGTTTTTT

v_gene: TRBV7-6
abundance: many
d_gene: NA
len: 14
j_gene: TRBJ2-7
CDR3aa: CASSLAIGVYEQYF
CDR3nt: TGTGCCAGCAGCTTAGCGATTGGGGTCTACGAGCAGTACTTC

v_gene: TRBV27
abundance: NA
d_gene: TRBD2
len: 15
j_gene: TRBJ2-1
CDR3aa: CASRKLAGGNNEQFF
CDR3nt: TGTGCCAGCAGAAAACTAGCGGGGGGTAACAATGAGCAGTTCTTC

v_gene: TRBV15
abundance: NA
d_gene: TRBD1
len: 14
j_gene: TRBJ2-5
CDR3aa: CATSRDQGEETQYF
CDR3nt: TGTGCCACCAGCAGAGACCAGGGGGAAGAGACCCAGTACTTC

v_gene: TRBV7-8
abundance: NA
d_gene: TRBD2
len: 14
j_gene: TRBJ2-3
CDR3aa: CASRRGGSTDTQYF
CDR3nt: TGTGCCAGCAGACGCGGGGGAAGCACAGATACGCAGTATTTT

v_gene: TRBV7-9
abundance: NA
d_gene: NA
len: 16
j_gene: TRBJ2-2
CDR3aa: CASSSDFRELTGELFF
CDR3nt: TGTGCCAGCAGTTCCGACTTCAGGGAACTGACCGGGGAGCTGTTTTTT

v_gene: TRBV28
abundance: many
d_gene: TRBD2
len: 15
j_gene: TRBJ2-7
CDR3aa: CASSPTGGSWYEQYF
CDR3nt: TGTGCCAGCAGCCCCACCGGCGGGAGCTGGTACGAGCAGTACTTC

v_gene: TRBV29-1
abundance: NA
d_gene: TRBD2
len: 15
j_gene: TRBJ2-5
CDR3aa: CSVAGLAGRGETQYF
CDR3nt: TGCAGCGTGGCGGGACTAGCGGGACGCGGTGAGACCCAGTACTTC

v_gene: TRBV4-3
abundance: NA
d_gene: NA
len: 17
j_gene: TRBJ1-5
CDR3aa: CTSSQDLVGAVNQPQHF
CDR3nt: TGCACCAGCAGCCAAGATCTTGTGGGGGCCGTTAATCAGCCCCAGCATTTT

v_gene: TRBV6-2/TRBV6-3
abundance: many
d_gene: NA
len: 15
j_gene: TRBJ1-1
CDR3aa: CASTLRGGYNTEAFF
CDR3nt: TGTGCCAGCACCTTACGCGGCGGGTACAACACTGAAGCTTTCTTT

v_gene: TRBV28
abundance: NA
d_gene: NA
len: 14
j_gene: TRBJ2-1
CDR3aa: CASSPPVSYNEQFF
CDR3nt: TGTGCCAGCTCACCTCCAGTCTCCTACAATGAGCAGTTCTTC

v_gene: TRBV4-3
abundance: few
d_gene: TRBD2
len: 15
j_gene: TRBJ2-7
CDR3aa: CASSHTSGVPYEQYF
CDR3nt: TGCGCCAGCAGCCACACTAGCGGGGTCCCCTACGAGCAGTACTTC

v_gene: TRBV12-3/TRBV12-4
abundance: many
d_gene: NA
len: 16
j_gene: TRBJ2-3
CDR3aa: CASSHTHGEITYTQYF
CDR3nt: TGTGCCAGCAGCCACACACATGGGGAAATCACATATACGCAGTATTTT

v_gene: TRBV29-1
abundance: many
d_gene: NA
len: 11
j_gene: TRBJ2-1
CDR3aa: CSVGGGNEQFF
CDR3nt: TGCAGCGTGGGAGGGGGTAATGAGCAGTTCTTC

v_gene: TRBV20-1
abundance: few
d_gene: TRBD2
len: 16
j_gene: TRBJ2-5
CDR3aa: CSAREGSGRALETQYF
CDR3nt: TGCAGTGCTAGAGAGGGTAGCGGGAGGGCCTTAGAGACCCAGTACTTC

v_gene: TRBV6-6
abundance: NA
d_gene: TRBD1
len: 15
j_gene: TRBJ1-1
CDR3aa: CASSRTGGQNTEAFF
CDR3nt: TGTGCCAGCAGCAGGACAGGGGGCCAGAACACTGAAGCTTTCTTT

v_gene: TRBV28
abundance: many
d_gene: NA
len: 20
j_gene: TRBJ2-6
CDR3aa: CASSSSSDVLWGSGANVLTF
CDR3nt: TGTGCCAGCAGTTCCTCGTCAGACGTCTTGTGGGGGTCTGGGGCCAACGTCCTGACTTTC

v_gene: TRBV2
abundance: many
d_gene: NA
len: 15
j_gene: TRBJ2-3
CDR3aa: CASLPGVTSTDTQYF
CDR3nt: TGTGCCAGCCTCCCGGGGGTAACTAGCACAGATACGCAGTATTTT

v_gene: TRBV19
abundance: few
d_gene: NA
len: 13
j_gene: TRBJ2-1
CDR3aa: CASSNGGQDEQFF
CDR3nt: TGTGCCAGTAGTAATGGGGGGCAGGATGAGCAGTTCTTC

v_gene: TRBV14
abundance: NA
d_gene: NA
len: 15
j_gene: TRBJ2-7
CDR3aa: CASSPRDGHSYEQYF
CDR3nt: TGTGCCAGCAGCCCCCGGGACGGACATTCCTACGAGCAGTACTTC

v_gene: TRBV9
abundance: NA
d_gene: NA
len: 13
j_gene: TRBJ1-1
CDR3aa: CASSPEFGTEAFF
CDR3nt: TGTGCCAGCAGCCCAGAATTCGGCACTGAAGCTTTCTTT

v_gene: TRBV5-6
abundance: NA
d_gene: NA
len: 15
j_gene: TRBJ1-1
CDR3aa: CASSLGGDMNTEAFF
CDR3nt: TGTGCCAGCAGCTTAGGTGGGGACATGAACACTGAAGCTTTCTTT

v_gene: TRBV6-9
abundance: few
d_gene: NA
len: 14
j_gene: TRBJ2-1
CDR3aa: CANSRGPPYNEQFF
CDR3nt: TGTGCCAACTCCAGGGGTCCCCCCTACAATGAGCAGTTCTTC

v_gene: TRBV2
abundance: once
d_gene: NA
len: 15
j_gene: TRBJ2-5
CDR3aa: CASSDEGHIKETQYF
CDR3nt: TGTGCCAGCAGTGACGAGGGGCACATAAAAGAGACCCAGTACTTC

v_gene: TRBV29-1
abundance: many
d_gene: NA
len: 10
j_gene: TRBJ2-3
CDR3aa: CSVDVGTQYF
CDR3nt: TGCAGCGTTGATGTTGGTACGCAGTATTTT

v_gene: TRBV3-1
abundance: NA
d_gene: NA
len: 15
j_gene: TRBJ2-1
CDR3aa: CASSLGASVKGEQFF
CDR3nt: TGTGCCAGCAGCCTGGGGGCTAGCGTAAAGGGTGAGCAGTTCTTC

v_gene: TRBV7-2
abundance: many
d_gene: TRBD2
len: 16
j_gene: TRBJ2-1
CDR3aa: CASSLKSGLATDEQFF
CDR3nt: TGTGCCAGCAGCTTGAAATCGGGACTAGCTACGGATGAGCAGTTCTTC